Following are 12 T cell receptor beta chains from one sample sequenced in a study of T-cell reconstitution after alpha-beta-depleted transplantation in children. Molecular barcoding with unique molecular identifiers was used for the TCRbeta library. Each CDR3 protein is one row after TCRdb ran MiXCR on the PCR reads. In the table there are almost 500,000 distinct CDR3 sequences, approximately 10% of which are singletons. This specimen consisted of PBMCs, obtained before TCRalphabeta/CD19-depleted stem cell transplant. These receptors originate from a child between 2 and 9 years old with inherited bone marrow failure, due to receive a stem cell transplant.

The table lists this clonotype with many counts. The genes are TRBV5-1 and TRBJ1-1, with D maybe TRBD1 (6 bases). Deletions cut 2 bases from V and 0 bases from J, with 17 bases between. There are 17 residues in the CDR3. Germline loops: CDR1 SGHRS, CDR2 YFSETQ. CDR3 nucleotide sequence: TGCGCCAGCAGCTTCCTACAGGGTAGATACGTGAACACTGAAGCTTTCTTT. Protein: CASSFLQGRYVNTEAFF.

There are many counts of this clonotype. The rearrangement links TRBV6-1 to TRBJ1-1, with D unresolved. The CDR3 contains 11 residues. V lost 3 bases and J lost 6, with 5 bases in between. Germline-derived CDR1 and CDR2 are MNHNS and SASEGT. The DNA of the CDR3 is TGTGCCAGCAGTGATGGGGCTGAAGCTTTCTTT. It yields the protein CASSDGAEAFF.

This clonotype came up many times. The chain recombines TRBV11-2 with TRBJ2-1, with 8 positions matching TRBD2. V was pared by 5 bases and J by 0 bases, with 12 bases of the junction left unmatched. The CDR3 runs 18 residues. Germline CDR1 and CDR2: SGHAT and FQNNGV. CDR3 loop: CASSRSGSYLSSYNEQFF. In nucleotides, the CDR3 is TGTGCCAGCAGCCGCAGCGGGAGCTACCTCAGCTCCTACAATGAGCAGTTCTTC.

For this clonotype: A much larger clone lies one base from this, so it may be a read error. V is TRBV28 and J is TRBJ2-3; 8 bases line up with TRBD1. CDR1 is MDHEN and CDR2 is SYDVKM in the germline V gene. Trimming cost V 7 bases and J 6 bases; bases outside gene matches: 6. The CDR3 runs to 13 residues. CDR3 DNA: TGTGCCAGCAAGACAGGGGTGGGGGATACGCAGTATTTT. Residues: CASKTGVGDTQYF.

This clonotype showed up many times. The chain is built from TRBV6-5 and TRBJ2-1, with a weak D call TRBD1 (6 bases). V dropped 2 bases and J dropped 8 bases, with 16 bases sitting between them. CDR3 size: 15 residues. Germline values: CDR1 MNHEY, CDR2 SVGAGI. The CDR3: CASSYPGTMLDEQFF. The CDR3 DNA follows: TGTGCCAGCAGTTACCCCGGGACAATGCTCGATGAGCAGTTCTTC.

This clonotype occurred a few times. The CDR3 DNA reads as TGTGCCAGCAGGGCTTGGGGACAACCGGGACTAGCTCAATACGAGCAGTACTTC. Translating it yields CASRAWGQPGLAQYEQYF. The V call is TRBV11-2, the J call TRBJ2-7, with 9 positions matching TRBD2. Germline-derived CDR1 and CDR2 are SGHAT and FQNNGV. CDR3 length equals 18 residues. Trimming at V came to 6 bases and at J to 4 bases, leaving 19 bases not matched to a gene.

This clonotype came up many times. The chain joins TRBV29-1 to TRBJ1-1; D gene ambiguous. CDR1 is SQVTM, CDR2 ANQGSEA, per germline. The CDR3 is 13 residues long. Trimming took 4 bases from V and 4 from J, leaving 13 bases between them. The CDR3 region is CSVVRLPFTEAFF. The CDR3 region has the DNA TGCAGCGTTGTTAGGTTGCCCTTCACTGAAGCTTTCTTT.

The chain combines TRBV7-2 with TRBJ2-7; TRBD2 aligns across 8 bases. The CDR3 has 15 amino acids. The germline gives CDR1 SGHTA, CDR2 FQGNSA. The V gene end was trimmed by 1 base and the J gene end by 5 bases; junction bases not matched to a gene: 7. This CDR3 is CASSLDREGPNEQYF. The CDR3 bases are TGTGCCAGCAGCTTAGACCGGGAGGGCCCCAACGAGCAGTACTTC.

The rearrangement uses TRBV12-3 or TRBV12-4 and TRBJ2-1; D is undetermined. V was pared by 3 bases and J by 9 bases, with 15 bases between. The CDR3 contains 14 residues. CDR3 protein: CASSFPGSSSEQFF. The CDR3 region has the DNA TGTGCCAGCAGTTTTCCGGGTAGCTCAAGTGAGCAGTTCTTC.

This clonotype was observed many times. This CDR3 is CASSFSSGELFF. The CDR3 coding sequence is TGTGCCAGCAGCTTCTCATCCGGGGAGCTGTTTTTT. The V call is TRBV7-9, the J call TRBJ2-2; D gene unclear. There are 12 residues in the CDR3. The germline V and J ends were trimmed by 3 bases and 6 bases, with 5 bases remaining between them. From germline, CDR1 is SEHNR and CDR2 FQNEAQ (reference sequence).

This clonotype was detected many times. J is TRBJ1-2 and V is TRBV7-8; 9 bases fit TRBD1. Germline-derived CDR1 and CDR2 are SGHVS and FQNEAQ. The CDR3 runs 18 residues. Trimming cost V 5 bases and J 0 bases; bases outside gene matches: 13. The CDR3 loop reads CASSPRDREVLANYGYTF. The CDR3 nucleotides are TGTGCCAGCAGCCCGCGGGACAGGGAGGTGCTAGCTAACTATGGCTACACCTTC.

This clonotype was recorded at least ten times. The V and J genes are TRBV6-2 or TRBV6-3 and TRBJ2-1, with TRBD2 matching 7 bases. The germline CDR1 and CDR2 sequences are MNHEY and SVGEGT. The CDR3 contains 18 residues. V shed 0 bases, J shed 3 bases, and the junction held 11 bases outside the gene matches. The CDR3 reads CASSYSSPGRGSYNEQFF. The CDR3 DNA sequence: TGTGCCAGCAGTTACTCGAGTCCGGGGCGGGGGAGCTACAATGAGCAGTTCTTC.